The rows below give T cell receptor beta chains drawn from one sample of a study of blood T cell repertoires in COVID-19. The assay was immunoSEQ multiplex PCR, and TCRdb's table has in-frame clones only and misses some. This sample carries roughly 100,000 clones, around 85% of them seen once, and the ten largest clones take roughly 3.3%. The sample comprised peripheral blood. These receptors all come from a woman older than 75 with active or convalescent COVID-19. The CDR3 runs from the conserved cysteine through the conserved F or W. The D gene is left open where the match is weak. Clone size, where shown, is once, few, many, or a class for clones that have expanded.

j_gene: TRBJ2-3
v_gene: TRBV19
d_gene: TRBD2
abundance: -
CDR3nt: TGTGCCCGCACTAAATACCCTACTAGCGTCGGGTCAGGGAAGCACACAGATACGCAGTATTTT
CDR3aa: CARTKYPTSVGSGKHTDTQYF

j_gene: TRBJ2-3
v_gene: TRBV11-2
d_gene: TRBD2
abundance: -
CDR3nt: TGTGCCAGCAGCCGACTAGCGGGGGGCACAGATACGCAGTATTTT
CDR3aa: CASSRLAGGTDTQYF

j_gene: TRBJ1-4
v_gene: TRBV18
d_gene: -
abundance: once
CDR3nt: TGTGCCAGCTCACCGGGCAGGGTTCATGAAAAACTGTTTTTT
CDR3aa: CASSPGRVHEKLFF

j_gene: TRBJ1-3
v_gene: TRBV4-3
d_gene: -
abundance: -
CDR3nt: TGCGCCAGCAGCCAAGATCAGGCATATGGAAACACCATATATTTT
CDR3aa: CASSQDQAYGNTIYF

j_gene: TRBJ2-5
v_gene: TRBV16
d_gene: TRBD1
abundance: -
CDR3nt: TGTGCCAGCAGCCACGGGACAGCAGCTCGGGAGACCCAGTACTTC
CDR3aa: CASSHGTAARETQYF

j_gene: TRBJ1-2
v_gene: TRBV5-1
d_gene: -
abundance: -
CDR3nt: TGCGCCAGCAGCTTGGCACAGGGCCTCCTCTCTAACTATGGCTACACCTTC
CDR3aa: CASSLAQGLLSNYGYTF

j_gene: TRBJ2-1
v_gene: TRBV11-3
d_gene: -
abundance: -
CDR3nt: TGTGCCAGCAGCTCGGGACTCTTCGACAATGAGCAGTTCTTC
CDR3aa: CASSSGLFDNEQFF

j_gene: TRBJ1-2
v_gene: TRBV18
d_gene: -
abundance: -
CDR3nt: TGTGCCAGCTCACCAGGCGGGAAAAGGGGCTACACCTTC
CDR3aa: CASSPGGKRGYTF

j_gene: TRBJ2-7
v_gene: TRBV27
d_gene: -
abundance: once
CDR3nt: TGTGCCAGCAGCCTTAACAGGGCGTCTTACGAGCAGTACTTC
CDR3aa: CASSLNRASYEQYF

j_gene: TRBJ2-7
v_gene: TRBV9
d_gene: TRBD1
abundance: -
CDR3nt: TGTGCCAGCAGCGATACCGGGACAGGGACCTACGAGCAGTACTTC
CDR3aa: CASSDTGTGTYEQYF

j_gene: TRBJ1-6
v_gene: TRBV10-3
d_gene: TRBD1
abundance: -
CDR3nt: TGTGCCATCAGGGTGACAGGGGGTTCACCCCTCCACTTT
CDR3aa: CAIRVTGGSPLHF

j_gene: TRBJ1-2
v_gene: TRBV28
d_gene: TRBD1
abundance: -
CDR3nt: TGTGCCAGCAGTCAACAGGGGTCCTATGGCTACACCTTC
CDR3aa: CASSQQGSYGYTF

j_gene: TRBJ2-1
v_gene: TRBV9
d_gene: TRBD2
abundance: -
CDR3nt: TGTGCCAGCAGCGTAAGCGGGGGGAGCTCCTACAATGAGCAGTTCTTC
CDR3aa: CASSVSGGSSYNEQFF

j_gene: TRBJ2-3
v_gene: TRBV4-2
d_gene: TRBD2
abundance: -
CDR3nt: TGTGCCAGCAGCCAAGGGTGGCGGGAGACTAGCACAGATACGCAGTATTTT
CDR3aa: CASSQGWRETSTDTQYF

j_gene: TRBJ1-6
v_gene: TRBV3-1/TRBV3-2
d_gene: -
abundance: -
CDR3nt: TGTGCCAGCAGCCAAGAATCAGGGCTAGGGGATTCACCCCTCCACTTT
CDR3aa: CASSQESGLGDSPLHF

j_gene: TRBJ1-1
v_gene: TRBV18
d_gene: -
abundance: -
CDR3nt: TGTGCCAGCTCACCACAGCACACTGAAGCTTTCTTT
CDR3aa: CASSPQHTEAFF

j_gene: TRBJ1-2
v_gene: TRBV6-4
d_gene: TRBD1
abundance: -
CDR3nt: TGTGCCAGCAGCCCCGGGACAGGGGGCGACTATGGCTACACCTTC
CDR3aa: CASSPGTGGDYGYTF

j_gene: TRBJ2-1
v_gene: TRBV11-3
d_gene: TRBD2
abundance: -
CDR3nt: TGTGCCAGCAGCTTAGGAGCGGGAGCGAACAATGAGCAGTTCTTC
CDR3aa: CASSLGAGANNEQFF

j_gene: TRBJ2-5
v_gene: TRBV9
d_gene: TRBD2
abundance: once
CDR3nt: TGTGCCAGCAGCCCTAGCGGGGTCCAAGAGACCCAGTACTTC
CDR3aa: CASSPSGVQETQYF

j_gene: TRBJ2-7
v_gene: TRBV7-9
d_gene: TRBD1
abundance: -
CDR3nt: TGTGCCAGCAGCTCTCGGACAGGGGACTTCTACGAGCAGTACTTC
CDR3aa: CASSSRTGDFYEQYF

j_gene: TRBJ1-1
v_gene: TRBV4-3
d_gene: -
abundance: -
CDR3nt: TGCGCCAGCAGCTACAGCAGGGACACTGAAGCTTTCTTT
CDR3aa: CASSYSRDTEAFF

j_gene: TRBJ2-5
v_gene: TRBV25-1
d_gene: -
abundance: -
CDR3nt: TGTGCCAGCAGTGATCCATCCCCCCAAGAGACCCAGTACTTC
CDR3aa: CASSDPSPQETQYF

j_gene: TRBJ2-4
v_gene: TRBV13
d_gene: -
abundance: -
CDR3nt: TGTGCCAGCAGCTTAGGGTACATAGCCAAAAACATTCAGTACTTC
CDR3aa: CASSLGYIAKNIQYF

j_gene: TRBJ1-3
v_gene: TRBV30
d_gene: -
abundance: -
CDR3nt: TGTGCCTGGAGTCCCAGTTCCGGAAACACCATATATTTT
CDR3aa: CAWSPSSGNTIYF

j_gene: TRBJ1-4
v_gene: TRBV28
d_gene: TRBD1
abundance: -
CDR3nt: TGTGCCAGCAACAGGGGCTTTACTAATGAAAAACTGTTTTTT
CDR3aa: CASNRGFTNEKLFF

j_gene: TRBJ2-3
v_gene: TRBV10-2
d_gene: -
abundance: -
CDR3nt: TGCGCCAGCAGTGCTGACTTGACAGGCAGCACAGATACGCAGTATTTT
CDR3aa: CASSADLTGSTDTQYF

j_gene: TRBJ2-1
v_gene: TRBV5-4
d_gene: TRBD2
abundance: -
CDR3nt: TGTGCCAGCAGCCAAACTAGCGGGGACTTCAATGAGCAGTTCTTC
CDR3aa: CASSQTSGDFNEQFF

j_gene: TRBJ1-1
v_gene: TRBV7-2
d_gene: -
abundance: -
CDR3nt: TGTGCCAGCAGCGCGAACAGAGCCACTGAAGCTTTCTTT
CDR3aa: CASSANRATEAFF

j_gene: TRBJ1-4
v_gene: TRBV4-1
d_gene: -
abundance: -
CDR3nt: TGCGCCAGCAGCCAACCTTATGAAAAACTGTTTTTT
CDR3aa: CASSQPYEKLFF

j_gene: TRBJ2-1
v_gene: TRBV7-9
d_gene: TRBD2
abundance: -
CDR3nt: TGTGCCAGCAGCCCCCCCCTGACTAGCGGGTATCTTACTGAGCAGTTCTTC
CDR3aa: CASSPPLTSGYLTEQFF

j_gene: TRBJ1-1
v_gene: TRBV19
d_gene: TRBD1
abundance: once
CDR3nt: TGTGCCAGCCTACAGGGGAAAACTGAAGCTTTCTTT
CDR3aa: CASLQGKTEAFF

j_gene: TRBJ2-7
v_gene: TRBV18
d_gene: -
abundance: medium-sized
CDR3nt: TGTGCCAGCTCACCAACACCGTCTCGCGAGCAGTACTTC
CDR3aa: CASSPTPSREQYF

j_gene: TRBJ1-3
v_gene: TRBV5-1
d_gene: -
abundance: -
CDR3nt: TGCGCCAGCAGCTATGGACGGGACTCTGGAAACACCATATATTTT
CDR3aa: CASSYGRDSGNTIYF

j_gene: TRBJ2-1
v_gene: TRBV9
d_gene: -
abundance: once
CDR3nt: TGTGCCAGCAGCTCTCGGGACAATCAAGGCAATGAGCAGTTCTTC
CDR3aa: CASSSRDNQGNEQFF

j_gene: TRBJ2-1
v_gene: TRBV10-3
d_gene: TRBD2
abundance: -
CDR3nt: TGTGCCATCAGTGAGTCGATAGCGGGATCCTACAATGAGCAGTTCTTC
CDR3aa: CAISESIAGSYNEQFF

j_gene: TRBJ2-7
v_gene: TRBV7-2
d_gene: TRBD1
abundance: -
CDR3nt: TGTGCCAGCAGCCGTCCCGGGACAGGGTACGAGCAGTACTTC
CDR3aa: CASSRPGTGYEQYF

j_gene: TRBJ1-4
v_gene: TRBV5-5
d_gene: TRBD1
abundance: -
CDR3nt: TGTGCCAGCAGCATTCGACAGGGGACGAATGAAAAACTGTTTTTT
CDR3aa: CASSIRQGTNEKLFF

j_gene: TRBJ1-5
v_gene: TRBV4-1
d_gene: TRBD1
abundance: -
CDR3nt: TGCGCCAGCAGCCAAGATGGACAGGGAGCTCAGCCCCAGCATTTT
CDR3aa: CASSQDGQGAQPQHF

j_gene: TRBJ1-2
v_gene: TRBV9
d_gene: -
abundance: -
CDR3nt: TGTGCCAGCAGTGAGAGCCTACAGGGAGCCAAGGAGGGCTACACCTTC
CDR3aa: CASSESLQGAKEGYTF

j_gene: TRBJ1-1
v_gene: TRBV7-9
d_gene: -
abundance: -
CDR3nt: TGTGCCAGCAGCTTGTTCGGGGTCGTAGCTTTCTTT
CDR3aa: CASSLFGVVAFF

j_gene: TRBJ1-5
v_gene: TRBV7-2
d_gene: -
abundance: few
CDR3nt: TGTGCCAGCAGCCAAAACCGGGGAAAACAGCCCCAGCATTTT
CDR3aa: CASSQNRGKQPQHF

j_gene: TRBJ2-7
v_gene: TRBV2
d_gene: -
abundance: -
CDR3nt: TGTGCCAGCCGAATAGAGTACGAGCAGTACTTC
CDR3aa: CASRIEYEQYF

j_gene: TRBJ1-1
v_gene: TRBV2
d_gene: -
abundance: -
CDR3nt: TGTGCCAGCAGTGAAGGTGGCGCTAGAACTGAAGCTTTCTTT
CDR3aa: CASSEGGARTEAFF

j_gene: TRBJ1-1
v_gene: TRBV7-2
d_gene: -
abundance: -
CDR3nt: TGTGCCAGCAGCGTGGCAGGGGTCTCCACTGAAGCTTTCTTT
CDR3aa: CASSVAGVSTEAFF

j_gene: TRBJ1-3
v_gene: TRBV5-1
d_gene: TRBD1
abundance: -
CDR3nt: TGCGCCAGCAGCCTTCGACAGGGGGCATCTGGAAACACCATATATTTT
CDR3aa: CASSLRQGASGNTIYF

j_gene: TRBJ1-1
v_gene: TRBV5-1
d_gene: -
abundance: once
CDR3nt: TGCGCCAGCAGCTCGGACAGACTCTATCGGGAAGCTTTCTTT
CDR3aa: CASSSDRLYREAFF

j_gene: TRBJ2-7
v_gene: TRBV5-8
d_gene: -
abundance: -
CDR3nt: TGTGCCAGCAGCCGACGAGGGTTGGAGCAGTACTTC
CDR3aa: CASSRRGLEQYF

j_gene: TRBJ1-2
v_gene: TRBV27
d_gene: -
abundance: -
CDR3nt: TGTGCCAGCAGTTTAACGACAGGTTATGGCTACACCTTC
CDR3aa: CASSLTTGYGYTF

j_gene: TRBJ2-2
v_gene: TRBV28
d_gene: -
abundance: -
CDR3nt: TGTGCCAGCAGTTTAGGCGGACAGATCACCGGGGAGCTGTTTTTT
CDR3aa: CASSLGGQITGELFF

j_gene: TRBJ2-5
v_gene: TRBV29-1
d_gene: -
abundance: -
CDR3nt: TGCAGCGTTGAATGGGCAGGGAACATCCAAGAGACCCAGTACTTC
CDR3aa: CSVEWAGNIQETQYF

j_gene: TRBJ2-7
v_gene: TRBV19
d_gene: -
abundance: -
CDR3nt: TGTGCCAGTAGTACACAGGAGATCTACGAGCAGTACTTC
CDR3aa: CASSTQEIYEQYF

j_gene: TRBJ2-5
v_gene: TRBV7-2
d_gene: -
abundance: -
CDR3nt: TGTGCCAGCAGCTTATATAGGCCGGGGGGCGCTTGGGAGACCCAGTACTTC
CDR3aa: CASSLYRPGGAWETQYF

j_gene: TRBJ1-3
v_gene: TRBV2
d_gene: -
abundance: -
CDR3nt: TGTGCCAGCAGTGAAAGCAGGGGTTTGCGGGGAAACACCATATATTTT
CDR3aa: CASSESRGLRGNTIYF

j_gene: TRBJ2-3
v_gene: TRBV5-1
d_gene: TRBD2
abundance: -
CDR3nt: TGCGCCAGCAGCTCGGGACTAGCAGTAGATACGCAGTATTTT
CDR3aa: CASSSGLAVDTQYF

j_gene: TRBJ2-7
v_gene: TRBV11-2
d_gene: TRBD2
abundance: -
CDR3nt: TGTGCCAGCAGCCCGTTGGTAGCGGGAGGATCGAACGAGCAGTACTTC
CDR3aa: CASSPLVAGGSNEQYF

j_gene: TRBJ2-7
v_gene: TRBV28
d_gene: TRBD1
abundance: once
CDR3nt: TGTGCCAGCACCATCCGGACAGGGCACGAGCAGTACTTC
CDR3aa: CASTIRTGHEQYF

j_gene: TRBJ1-1
v_gene: TRBV7-3
d_gene: TRBD1
abundance: -
CDR3nt: TGTGCCAGCAGCTTGACAGGGCCCACTGAAGCTTTCTTT
CDR3aa: CASSLTGPTEAFF

j_gene: TRBJ1-2
v_gene: TRBV4-1
d_gene: -
abundance: once
CDR3nt: TGCGCCAGCAGACAAGAAGGGAGCGATGGCTACACCTTC
CDR3aa: CASRQEGSDGYTF